This entry lists 23 T cell receptor beta chains sequenced from one sample in a study of CD8+ T cells in alopecia areata. RNA extraction was followed by reverse transcription into cDNA, which acted as the sequencing template. Assay used: immunoSEQ multiplex PCR; TCRdb lists only in-frame clones, some missing. Of approximately 210,000 clones in the sample, 64% were seen once. Treatment in this sample: oral pan-JAK inhibitor, 5-10 mg twice daily. The specimen was CD4+ T cells sorted from blood, collected at week 4, from a patient treated with tofacitinib. These receptors originate from a human donor with alopecia areata.

The CDR3 DNA follows: TGTGCCAGCAATAACGGGGGTACGAGCCCCCAGTACTTC. Protein: CASNNGGTSPQYF. The rearrangement joins TRBV11-2 to TRBJ2-5; D is perhaps TRBD2 (6 bases). V gave up 7 bases and J gave up 9 bases, with 18 bases separating them. The germline V gene encodes CDR1 SGHAT and CDR2 FQNNGV. This CDR3 has 13 amino acids.

The rearrangement joins TRBV27 to TRBJ1-2, with D unclear. Germline V gene lookup returns CDR1 MNHEY and CDR2 SMNVEV (reference sequence). V was shortened by 8 bases and J by 4 bases, with 17 bases between the two germline ends. CDR3 length: 14 residues. Here the CDR3 DNA reads TGTGCCAGCGCCCGGGAACAGTTGGGCTATGGCTACACCTTC. This gives the protein CASAREQLGYGYTF.

The chain couples TRBV16 to TRBJ2-7; D is possibly TRBD2 (7 bases). The ends were cut back, 4 bases at V and 2 bases at J, with 15 bases in the middle. Per the germline V gene, CDR1 is KGHSY and CDR2 is FQNENV. CDR3 length: 15 residues. CDR3 loop: CASSRSGTQAYEQYF. The CDR3 DNA follows: TGTGCCAGCAGCCGAAGCGGGACACAAGCCTACGAGCAGTACTTC.

The rearrangement joins TRBV29-1 to TRBJ2-2; 13 positions agree with TRBD2. The CDR3 extends over 17 amino acids. The V and J ends lost 7 bases and 0 bases, in that order; junction bases with no gene match: 8. In germline, CDR1 is SQVTM, CDR2 ANQGSEA. The CDR3 DNA sequence: TGCAGCGCTAGGACTAGCGGGGGCCTCCCGAACACCGGGGAGCTGTTTTTT. Translation: CSARTSGGLPNTGELFF.

This clone showed up just once. The chain combines TRBV4-3 with TRBJ1-2; 10 nucleotides match TRBD1. V lost 1 base and J lost 10; bases outside the gene matches: 9. CDR1 and CDR2 from the germline V gene are LGHNA and YSLEER. The CDR3 has 15 residues. The CDR3 spells CASSQASGTGVIYTF. In DNA form, the CDR3 reads TGCGCCAGCAGCCAAGCCTCCGGGACAGGGGTTATCTACACCTTC.

V is TRBV7-2 and J is TRBJ2-7; D remains ambiguous. V was cut by 3 bases and J by 3 bases, with 15 bases left in between. Germline CDR1 is SGHTA and CDR2 is FQGNSA. CDR3 size: 15 residues. CDR3 sequence reads: CASSLVGLGSYEQYF. The CDR3 region has the DNA TGTGCCAGCAGCTTGGTGGGTCTAGGTAGCTACGAGCAGTACTTC.

The chain uses TRBV7-2 and TRBJ1-2; no reliable D call. Trimming removed 1 base at V and 0 bases at J, with 6 bases between. The CDR3 totals 14 residues. Per the germline V gene, CDR1 is SGHTA and CDR2 is FQGNSA. The chain's CDR3 is CASSLDRANYGYTF. For the CDR3, the DNA is TGTGCCAGCAGCTTAGATAGGGCTAACTATGGCTACACCTTC. The variable domain in full, with the rest retrieved from reference TRBV7-2 and TRBJ1-2, is GAGVSQSPSNKVTEKGKDVELRCDPISGHTALYWYRQSLGQGLEFLIYFQGNSAPDKSGLPSDRFSAERTGGSVSTLTIQRTQQEDSAVYLCASSLDRANYGYTFGSGTRLTVV.

In this sample, this clone turned up a few times. Other nucleotide sequences in the sample specify the same CDR3. The chain recombines TRBV30 with TRBJ2-7; D gene unclear. This CDR3 has 11 residues. V lost 1 base and J 3 bases, leaving 4 bases between the germline ends. Germline V CDR1 and CDR2: GTSNPN, SVGIG (reference sequence). The CDR3 region has the DNA TGTGCCTGGAGTGGCGGCTACGAGCAGTACTTC. This gives the protein CAWSGGYEQYF.

The rearrangement uses TRBV29-1 and TRBJ1-2; TRBD1 might be the D (5 bases). From germline, CDR1 is SQVTM and CDR2 ANQGSEA. V lost 5 bases and J lost 4, with 11 bases in between. The CDR3 covers 12 residues. The CDR3 bases are TGCAGCGTTTCAAGGGGTTCCTATGGCTACACCTTC. The encoded protein is CSVSRGSYGYTF.

The rearrangement uses TRBV6-5 and TRBJ1-2; possible D gene TRBD1, 6 bases. The CDR3 runs 16 residues. V was cut by 0 bases and J by 8 bases, with 19 bases left in between. Germline V gene sequence: CDR1 MNHEY, CDR2 SVGAGI. Written as DNA, the CDR3 is TGTGCCAGCAGTTACTCGAGGAGGGGGAAGGCCGGGGGCTACACCTTC. Protein sequence: CASSYSRRGKAGGYTF.

This clone was recorded a few times. The rearrangement links TRBV5-1 to TRBJ1-1; a possible D gene is TRBD1 (6 bases). Germline-derived CDR1 and CDR2 are SGHRS and YFSETQ. Trimming removed 1 base at V and 3 bases at J, with 10 bases between. The CDR3 contains 14 residues. The CDR3 bases are TGCGCCAGCAGCTTGAAAGGACAGTACACTGAAGCTTTCTTT. Translating gives CASSLKGQYTEAFF. Variable domain in full (rest from reference TRBV5-1 and TRBJ1-1): KAGVTQTPRYLIKTRGQQVTLSCSPISGHRSVSWYQQTPGQGLQFLFEYFSETQRNKGNFPGRFSGRQFSNSRSEMNVSTLELGDSALYLCASSLKGQYTEAFFGQGTRLTVV.

This chain uses TRBV29-1 with TRBJ2-3; 9 nucleotides align to TRBD2. The CDR3 is 15 residues long. Per germline, CDR1 SQVTM and CDR2 ANQGSEA. V lost 7 bases, J lost 4 bases, and 12 bases stayed unmatched. The CDR3 is CSARGSGGRSDTQYF. CDR3 sequence (DNA): TGCAGCGCCCGCGGGAGCGGGGGGCGCTCAGATACGCAGTATTTT.

V and J are TRBV7-3 and TRBJ2-5, with 9 positions matching TRBD1. Germline CDR1 and CDR2: SGHTA and FQGTGA. This CDR3 is built from 15 residues. Trimming cost V 2 bases and J 7 bases; bases outside gene matches: 8. The CDR3 DNA is TGTGCCAGCAGCTTACATGGGACAGGGACGGTGACCCAGTACTTC. Protein: CASSLHGTGTVTQYF.

This clone appeared a few times. The CDR3 here is CASSPSGQGNVGTEAFF. The CDR3 DNA follows: TGTGCCAGCTCACCAAGCGGGCAGGGGAACGTGGGCACTGAAGCTTTCTTT. The rearrangement joins TRBV18 to TRBJ1-1, with D possibly matching TRBD1 (6 bases). The length of the CDR3 is 17 residues. Germline CDR1 reads KGHSH; CDR2 reads LQKENI. The germline V and J ends were trimmed by 2 bases and 4 bases, with 20 bases remaining between them. The whole variable domain, remainder taken from reference TRBV18 and TRBJ1-1, is NAGVMQNPRHLVRRRGQEARLRCSPMKGHSHVYWYRQLPEEGLKFMVYLQKENIIDESGMPKERFSAEFPKEGPSILRIQQVVRGDSAAYFCASSPSGQGNVGTEAFFGQGTRLTVV.

The chain combines TRBV5-1 with TRBJ1-4, with TRBD1 identical over 7 bases. The CDR3 has 15 amino acids. CDR1 is SGHRS, CDR2 YFSETQ, per germline. The junction had 3 bases not matched to a gene; V was cut back by 0 bases and J by 4 bases. Here the CDR3 DNA reads TGCGCCAGCAGCTTGGGGGACAGAGATAATGAAAAACTGTTTTTT. The encoded protein is CASSLGDRDNEKLFF. Complete variable domain (other parts from reference TRBV5-1 and TRBJ1-4): KAGVTQTPRYLIKTRGQQVTLSCSPISGHRSVSWYQQTPGQGLQFLFEYFSETQRNKGNFPGRFSGRQFSNSRSEMNVSTLELGDSALYLCASSLGDRDNEKLFFGSGTQLSVL.

The genes are TRBV27 and TRBJ2-5; perhaps D is TRBD1 or TRBD2 (5 bases each). V gave up 0 bases and J gave up 7 bases, with 18 bases separating them. CDR1 and CDR2 from the germline V gene are MNHEY and SMNVEV (reference sequence). CDR3 length equals 16 residues. The CDR3 nucleotides read TGTGCCAGCAGTTTATCGGGGGACCTCCCCCCCGGGACCCAGTACTTC. Its protein product is CASSLSGDLPPGTQYF.

This chain joins TRBV29-1 and TRBJ1-5; D is undetermined. Germline values: CDR1 SQVTM, CDR2 ANQGSEA. Trimming pared 5 bases from V and 2 bases from J, leaving 13 bases between. This CDR3 spans 14 amino acids. The CDR3 protein is CSVHGIWGNQPQHF. CDR3 in DNA: TGCAGCGTTCACGGGATTTGGGGCAATCAGCCCCAGCATTTT.

V and J are TRBV29-1 and TRBJ2-3, with D perhaps matching TRBD2 (7 bases). V lost 8 bases and J 9 bases, leaving 18 bases between the germline ends. The CDR3 sequence is 12 residues long. Looked up from germline, CDR1 is SQVTM and CDR2 is ANQGSEA. In DNA, the CDR3 is TGCAGCCTCCGTGGGGGGGCGGGAACGCAGTATTTT. The encoded protein is CSLRGGAGTQYF.

The sample holds a few counts of this clone. The chain couples TRBV2 to TRBJ1-3; D gene ambiguous. The germline CDR1 and CDR2 sequences are SNHLY and FYNNEI. The CDR3 contains 11 residues. V was pared by 6 bases and J by 7 bases, with 7 bases between. The CDR3 DNA reads TGTGCCAGCAGCAAGAGGAACACCATATATTTT. Its translation: CASSKRNTIYF. Combining the CDR3 with reference TRBV2 and TRBJ1-3 gives the whole variable domain EPEVTQTPSHQVTQMGQEVILRCVPISNHLYFYWYRQILGQKVEFLVSFYNNEISEKSEIFDDQFSVERPDGSNFTLKIRSTKLEDSAMYFCASSKRNTIYFGEGSWLTVV.

The chain carries TRBV25-1 and TRBJ2-4, with TRBD1 matching over 7 bases. Germline assignment: CDR1 MGHDK and CDR2 SYGVNS. This CDR3 region has 15 residues. The J segment lost 3 bases and the V segment lost 5 bases, leaving 7 bases of the junction unmatched. CDR3 sequence (DNA): TGTGCCAGCAGTCCGCAGGGGGATCTCAAAAACATTCAGTACTTC. As protein: CASSPQGDLKNIQYF.

The chain is built from TRBV30 and TRBJ1-4; TRBD1 agrees at 7 bases. This CDR3 comprises 13 residues. Germline loops: CDR1 GTSNPN, CDR2 SVGIG (reference sequence). The V gene end was trimmed by 7 bases and the J gene end by 7 bases; junction bases not matched to a gene: 9. The CDR3 protein is CAYNRGPGEKLFF. The CDR3 nucleotides are TGTGCCTACAACAGGGGTCCCGGTGAAAAACTGTTTTTT.

In this sample, this clone turned up a few times. The J gene is TRBJ1-1, the V gene TRBV6-5, with 7 nucleotides matching TRBD1. The length of the CDR3 is 13 residues. The germline gives CDR1 MNHEY, CDR2 SVGAGI. The V segment lost 10 bases and the J segment 2 bases; nucleotides outside the gene matches: 7. The CDR3 sequence is CATNRGPNTEAFF. CDR3 sequence (DNA): TGTGCCACCAACAGGGGCCCAAACACTGAAGCTTTCTTT.

This clone showed up many times. The CDR3 region is CASSLEGRSYGYTF. DNA of the CDR3: TGTGCCAGCAGCTTGGAGGGACGGAGCTATGGCTACACCTTC. The chain links TRBV7-2 to TRBJ1-2, with D tentatively TRBD1 (5 bases). V was cut by 3 bases and J by 4 bases, with 12 bases left in between. Per the germline V gene, CDR1 is SGHTA and CDR2 is FQGNSA. This CDR3 spans 14 amino acids. Filled out from reference TRBV7-2 and TRBJ1-2, the complete variable domain reads GAGVSQSPSNKVTEKGKDVELRCDPISGHTALYWYRQSLGQGLEFLIYFQGNSAPDKSGLPSDRFSAERTGGSVSTLTIQRTQQEDSAVYLCASSLEGRSYGYTFGSGTRLTVV.